One sample yielded the 10 T cell receptor beta chains listed below, sequenced in a study of cytomegalovirus exposure and HLA in healthy donors. The assay was immunoSEQ multiplex PCR, and TCRdb's table has in-frame clones only and misses some. The sample includes 250,000 or so clones, approximately 90% of them seen just once. Sequenced input: PBMCs. These receptors all come from a man aged 18 to 30 in good health and CMV-seronegative.

The chain combines TRBV27 with TRBJ2-5, with 11 bases that match TRBD2. Germline values: CDR1 MNHEY, CDR2 SMNVEV (reference sequence). Trimming took 8 bases from V and 4 from J; bases not matched to a gene: 15. The CDR3 spans 17 residues. The CDR3: CASGQLAGDGIGETQYF. CDR3 DNA sequence: TGTGCCAGCGGACAACTAGCGGGAGATGGTATAGGAGAGACCCAGTACTTC.

The chain carries TRBV27 and TRBJ2-7; maybe TRBD2 (6 bases). V lost 8 bases, J lost 4 bases, and 18 bases lay in between. The CDR3 spans 14 residues. The germline CDR1 and CDR2 sequences are MNHEY and SMNVEV (reference sequence). The DNA of the CDR3 is TGTGCCAGCTCCCAGCAGGGAGGTACGTACGAGCAGTACTTC. Encoded protein: CASSQQGGTYEQYF.

This chain connects TRBV5-1 to TRBJ2-3; TRBD2 matches 15 bases. The germline CDR1 and CDR2 sequences are SGHRS and YFSETQ. The CDR3 covers 16 residues. The J segment lost 5 bases and the V segment lost 3 bases, leaving 4 bases of the junction unmatched. The CDR3 region has the DNA TGCGCCAGCAGCTCGGGGACTAGCGGGGGGCAAGATACGCAGTATTTT. This translates into CASSSGTSGGQDTQYF.

The V gene is TRBV29-1, the J gene TRBJ2-3; TRBD2 matches 12 bases. In germline, CDR1 is SQVTM, CDR2 ANQGSEA. The CDR3 has 14 residues. The V segment lost 7 bases and the J segment 4 bases; nucleotides outside the gene matches: 6. Here the CDR3 DNA reads TGCAGCGGGGGGACTAGCGGGTTGGCAGATACGCAGTATTTT. It is translated as CSGGTSGLADTQYF.

The rearrangement links TRBV6-1 to TRBJ1-6; unclear D gene. V lost 2 bases and J lost 10, with 18 bases in between. The germline CDR1 and CDR2 sequences are MNHNS and SASEGT. The CDR3 is 16 residues long. In nucleotides, the CDR3 is TGTGCCAGCAGTGAATTTCCTGGCACGGAGGGATCACCCCTCCACTTT. Residues: CASSEFPGTEGSPLHF.

This rearrangement joins TRBV6-4 to TRBJ1-2; no clear D gene. CDR3 length: 14 amino acids. V was cut by 6 bases and J by 3 bases, with 14 bases left in between. Germline assignment: CDR1 MRHNA and CDR2 SNTAGT. The CDR3 region has the DNA TGTGCCAGCAGCGGGGTTGGGTCGGACTATGGCTACACCTTC. Its translation is CASSGVGSDYGYTF.

The V and J genes are TRBV7-2 and TRBJ1-2; a weak D match, TRBD1 (6 bases). V lost 0 bases, J lost 8 bases, and 16 bases lay in between. The CDR3 is 15 residues long. In germline, CDR1 is SGHTA, CDR2 FQGNSA. The CDR3 is CASSLAPGQGPGYTF. The CDR3 nucleotides are TGTGCCAGCAGCTTAGCCCCTGGGCAGGGGCCCGGCTACACCTTC. Drawing the rest from reference TRBV7-2 and TRBJ1-2, the complete variable domain is GAGVSQSPSNKVTEKGKDVELRCDPISGHTALYWYRQSLGQGLEFLIYFQGNSAPDKSGLPSDRFSAERTGGSVSTLTIQRTQQEDSAVYLCASSLAPGQGPGYTFGSGTRLTVV.

This chain joins TRBV7-2 and TRBJ2-1; 12 nucleotides agree with TRBD2. Germline trimming cut 1 base from V and 3 bases from J; bases unmatched to any gene: 4. The germline V gene has CDR1 SGHTA and CDR2 FQGNSA. The CDR3 runs 17 residues. The CDR3 coding sequence is TGTGCCAGCAGCTTAGAACTAGCGGGGGGATTCTACAATGAGCAGTTCTTC. Its protein product is CASSLELAGGFYNEQFF.

The rearrangement uses TRBV18 and TRBJ2-5; possible D gene TRBD1, 5 bases. This CDR3 comprises 16 residues. V was pared by 0 bases and J by 0 bases, with 11 bases between. Germline V CDR1 and CDR2: KGHSH, LQKENI. CDR3 region: CASSPPGPDYQETQYF. The DNA for the CDR3 is TGTGCCAGCTCACCACCGGGGCCTGACTACCAAGAGACCCAGTACTTC.

The CDR3 coding sequence is TGTGCCAGCGGACTAGCGCGATACAATGAGCAGTTCTTC. Its translation is CASGLARYNEQFF. The V gene is TRBV27, the J gene TRBJ2-1; TRBD2 matches at 9 bases. V gave up 8 bases and J gave up 4 bases; unmatched junction bases: 3. CDR1 and CDR2 (germline): MNHEY, SMNVEV (reference sequence). The CDR3 length is 13 residues.